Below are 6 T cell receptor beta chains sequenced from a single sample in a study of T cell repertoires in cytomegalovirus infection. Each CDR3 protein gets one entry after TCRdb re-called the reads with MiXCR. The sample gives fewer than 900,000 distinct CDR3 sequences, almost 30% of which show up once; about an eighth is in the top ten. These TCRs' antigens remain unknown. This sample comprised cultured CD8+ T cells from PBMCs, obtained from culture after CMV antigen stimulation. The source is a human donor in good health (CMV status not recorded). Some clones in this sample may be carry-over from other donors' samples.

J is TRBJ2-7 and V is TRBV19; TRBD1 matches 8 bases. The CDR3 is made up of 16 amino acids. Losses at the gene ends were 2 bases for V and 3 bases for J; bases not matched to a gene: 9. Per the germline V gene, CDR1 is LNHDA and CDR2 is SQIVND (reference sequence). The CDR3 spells CASSIPIDRGHYEQYF. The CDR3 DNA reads TGTGCCAGTAGTATACCCATCGACAGGGGTCACTACGAGCAGTACTTC. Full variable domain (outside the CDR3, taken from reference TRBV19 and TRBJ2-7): DGGITQSPKYLFRKEGQNVTLSCEQNLNHDAMYWYRQDPGQGLRLIYYSQIVNDFQKGDIAEGYSVSREKKESFPLTVTSAQKNPTAFYLCASSIPIDRGHYEQYFGPGTRLTVT.

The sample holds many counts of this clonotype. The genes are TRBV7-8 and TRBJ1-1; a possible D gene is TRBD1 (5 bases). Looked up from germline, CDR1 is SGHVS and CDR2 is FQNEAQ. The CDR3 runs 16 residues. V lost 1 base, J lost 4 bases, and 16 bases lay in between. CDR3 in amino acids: CASSLVSGGLGTEAFF. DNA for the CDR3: TGTGCCAGCAGCTTAGTGTCGGGGGGGTTAGGCACTGAAGCTTTCTTT.

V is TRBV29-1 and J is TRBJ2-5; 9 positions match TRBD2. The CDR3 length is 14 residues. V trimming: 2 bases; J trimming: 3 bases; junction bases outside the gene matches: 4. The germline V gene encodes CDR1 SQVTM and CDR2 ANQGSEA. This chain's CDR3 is CSVEIAGEEETQYF. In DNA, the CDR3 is TGCAGCGTTGAAATAGCGGGGGAGGAAGAGACCCAGTACTTC.

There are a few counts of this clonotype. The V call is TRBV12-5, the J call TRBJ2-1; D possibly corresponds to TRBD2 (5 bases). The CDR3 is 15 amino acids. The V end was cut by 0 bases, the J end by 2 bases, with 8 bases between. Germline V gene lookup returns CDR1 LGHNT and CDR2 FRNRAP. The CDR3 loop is CASGLVRGPYNEQFF. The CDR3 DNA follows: TGTGCTAGTGGTTTGGTACGAGGGCCCTACAATGAGCAGTTCTTC.

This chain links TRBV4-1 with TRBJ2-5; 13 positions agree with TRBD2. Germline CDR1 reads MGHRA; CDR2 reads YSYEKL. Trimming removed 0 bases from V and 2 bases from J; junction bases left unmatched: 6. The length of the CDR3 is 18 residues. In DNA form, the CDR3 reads TGCGCCAGCAGCCAAGATCTGACTAGCGGGGGGCCACAAGAGACCCAGTACTTC. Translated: CASSQDLTSGGPQETQYF.

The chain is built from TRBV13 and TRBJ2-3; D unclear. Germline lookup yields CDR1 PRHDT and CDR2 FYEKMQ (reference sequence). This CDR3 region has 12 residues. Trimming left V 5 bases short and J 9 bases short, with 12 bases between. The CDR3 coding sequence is TGTGCCAGCAGCACCGTTAAGCGCACGCAGTATTTT. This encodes CASSTVKRTQYF.